This T cell receptor (beta chain) was documented in a study of shared clonotypes between healthy human individuals. Study results and caveats: Large depth notwithstanding, sorted-subset sequencing proved incomplete by rarefaction.

Germline lookup yields CDR1 LNHDA and CDR2 SQIVND (reference sequence). The CDR3 covers 18 residues. V gave up 5 bases and J gave up 6 bases; unmatched junction bases: 20. Naive CD8 isolation took CD45RO-negative cells positively selected for CCR7 and excluded terminally differentiated effector memory CD45RA+ cells. Produced via immunoSEQ multiplex PCR; TCRdb's table is partial and in-frame only. The repertoire holds millions of clones, about 93% seen once, with roughly 1.7% in the top ten. In regard to this clone: Its antigen is not known.

The sequence was obtained from a man younger than 35 in good health. Some clones in this sample may be carry-over from other donors' samples. Sequenced input: naive CD8+ T cells from PBMCs. The chain has TRBV19 and TRBJ1-2, with 8 bases identical to TRBD1. The chain's CDR3 is CASSLGQDDLGVRDGYTF. Here the CDR3 DNA reads TGTGCCAGTAGTCTGGGACAGGACGATTTAGGAGTAAGGGATGGCTACACCTTC.